Described below is a single T cell receptor (beta chain) sequence and its context. Its antigen is currently not known. No base-level quality is on record; no much larger clone is a single base apart. These data come from a study of shared clonotypes between healthy human individuals (dated by TCRdb to about 2020). Regarding the study in general: The cohort comprised two women and a few men aged 18 to 49 years. Per donor, three plates each were used for CD4 naive and CD4 memory, two for CD8 naive, and one for CD8 memory. Different laboratories and diverse techniques were used to prepare libraries and sequence TCR repertoires, to increase sequencing depth and limit assay-specific biases. To estimate repertoire size and how much clonotype sharing occurs between individuals, the study deeply sequenced the blood TCR repertoires of a handful of healthy adults. Per donor, leukapheresis produced somewhere between about 0.94 and 10 billion PBMCs.

The donors were healthy, HIV-negative adults with no recently reported acute infections or vaccinations. Every donor was a Caucasian adult residing in Nashville, Tennessee, USA. CD4+ T cells were enriched by magnetic negative selection, after which naive cells were positively selected on CD45RA and the negative fraction was taken as the memory subset. Blood was obtained by leukapheresis, after which PBMCs were separated by Ficoll-Histopaque density gradient centrifugation and cryopreserved in liquid nitrogen vapor phase. Analytical flow cytometry was used to check the purity and quantity of each magnetically sorted T cell population. Genomic DNA was isolated from every sorted fraction and measured by UV absorbance on a Nanodrop 2000c. Summary of the overall study and its limitations: Rarefaction of sorted-subset datasets indicated incomplete sequencing despite the large sequencing depth. Because the study included a small number of donors, the genetic and exposure-history diversity represented was limited. Larger estimated clonotype richness was generally found for naive subsets than for memory subsets. Based on pairwise subsampling, the degree of clonotype sharing among donors was expected to be affected by sequencing depth. Sharing across a few donors was observed for about 5% of naive CD4, about 4% of naive CD8, 2% to 2.5% of memory CD4, and over 0.3% of memory CD8 clonotypes. Clonotypes shared by all four sorted-subset donors showed higher generation probabilities than non-shared clonotypes. Sampling was restricted to blood, and TCR repertoires in tissues likely differ from the TCR repertoires found in blood.

TCR CDR3 regions were amplified from genomic DNA by multiplex PCR using the deep immunoSEQ assay. For each cell subset, the extracted genomic DNA was distributed evenly across all wells of several immunoSEQ 96-well plates, and each plate served as one replicate. For sorted subsets, 200 to 250 ng of genomic DNA, equivalent to roughly 30,000 T cell genomes, went into each replicate PCR. Purified libraries were quantified with a Qubit 3.0 fluorometer, sized on a Bioanalyzer 2100, and re-quantified with the KAPA Library Quantification kit. A separate single-read 150-cycle Illumina NextSeq 550 flow cell was used to sequence each immunoSEQ 96-well plate. Regarding the original processing steps: Because the immunoSEQ output held only junctional sequences and lacked quality scores, the filtering could not match the filtering applied to full-length reads. To assign V/J genes and CDR3, sequences were annotated against IMGT germline references using PyIR, a Python wrapper for IgBLAST v1.9. Any read was removed if the V/J assignment was weak (E-value above 1e-6), the CDR3 was missing, or the read contained stop codons, out-of-frame junctions, or ambiguous translated residues. V3J clonotypes were defined as sequences sharing an identical inferred V gene, J gene, and CDR3 amino acid sequence. Percentage overlap between repertoires was calculated by dividing the number of shared unique clonotypes by the size of the smaller repertoire. Richness of each repertoire was evaluated using RTK rarefaction, the Chao1 estimator, and Recon v2.1 estimates of unobserved clonotypes. For all TCRbeta clonotypes obtained by the gDNA method from several donors, generation probabilities were computed with OLGA. Not all clones reach the TCRdb copy of this immuneACCESS table, which keeps in-frame sequences only. Checked studies attribute under half of the gap to unresolved V genes and leave the rest unexplained. Clone size and the V and J calls come from that table; the DNA yielded D and trimming. The sample contains 2 million or so clones, roughly 95% of them found a single time. More than 0.1% of the sample comes from the top ten.

Sequencing input: naive CD4+ T cells sorted from blood. What the cell subset or site label conveys for this sample: CD45RA+ positively selected. The TCR sequence derives from a man aged 18 to 30 in good health.

The CDR3 region has the sequence CASSVLIGQKQETQYF. The DNA reads TGTGCCAGCAGTGTTCTTATAGGACAGAAACAAGAGACCCAGTACTTC. Recombination connected TRBV6-1 to TRBJ2-5, with TRBD1 perhaps the D gene, on 6 matching bases. The germline ends are 17 bases apart after V is trimmed by 4 bases and J by 2 bases. Per the germline V gene, MNHNS is the CDR1 and SASEGT is the CDR2. The cysteine opens and the phenylalanine closes a CDR3 of 16 amino acids. Left in the record is the CDR3 DNA by itself, 48 bases read in frame from the first base.